This record looks at one T cell receptor beta chain sequence and its context. Antigen unknown. Measured with immunoSEQ multiplex PCR; TCRdb has only the in-frame clones, and not every one. The data contain tens of thousands of clones, approximately 90% of them singletons. The record originates from a study of T cell responses to AZD1222 COVID-19 vaccine. Study results and caveats: White British people made up most donors, females outnumbered males, and clonal diversity was possibly underestimated. Repertoires were sampled only after the peak T cell response. Across spike, vaccine-associated CD4 TCRs were found, dominant at 160-218 and 743-854. Spike-specific TCR breadth and depth went up after people got two AZD1222 doses.

The source is an adult in good health. Sequenced material: peripheral blood, taken on day 0 of AZD1222 vaccination.

In DNA form, the CDR3 reads TGTGCCAGCAGTTACAATCCGGGCGGTCGACAGTATAGCAATCAGCCCCAGCATTTT. Translated, it gives CASSYNPGGRQYSNQPQHF. The chain is built from TRBV6-2 or TRBV6-3 and TRBJ1-5, with a possible D match to TRBD1 (5 bases). CDR1 and CDR2 from the germline V gene are MNHEY and SVGEGT. This CDR3 comprises 19 residues. The V end was cut by 2 bases, the J end by 0 bases, with 20 bases between.